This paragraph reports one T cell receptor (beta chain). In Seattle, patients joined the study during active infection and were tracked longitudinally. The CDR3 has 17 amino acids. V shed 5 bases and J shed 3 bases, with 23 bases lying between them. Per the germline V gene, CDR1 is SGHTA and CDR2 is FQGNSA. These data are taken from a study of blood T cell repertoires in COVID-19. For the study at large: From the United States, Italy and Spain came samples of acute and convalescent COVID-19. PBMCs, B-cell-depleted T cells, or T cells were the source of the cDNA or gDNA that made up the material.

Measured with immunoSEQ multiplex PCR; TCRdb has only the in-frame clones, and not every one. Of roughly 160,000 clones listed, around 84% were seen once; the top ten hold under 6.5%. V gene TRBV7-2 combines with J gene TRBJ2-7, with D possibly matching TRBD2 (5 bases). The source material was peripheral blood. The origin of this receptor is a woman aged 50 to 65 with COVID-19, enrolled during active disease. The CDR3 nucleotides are TGTGCCAGCAGCCAGAGGGCCCCCGACTTTACGGGCTACGAGCAGTACTTC. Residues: CASSQRAPDFTGYEQYF.